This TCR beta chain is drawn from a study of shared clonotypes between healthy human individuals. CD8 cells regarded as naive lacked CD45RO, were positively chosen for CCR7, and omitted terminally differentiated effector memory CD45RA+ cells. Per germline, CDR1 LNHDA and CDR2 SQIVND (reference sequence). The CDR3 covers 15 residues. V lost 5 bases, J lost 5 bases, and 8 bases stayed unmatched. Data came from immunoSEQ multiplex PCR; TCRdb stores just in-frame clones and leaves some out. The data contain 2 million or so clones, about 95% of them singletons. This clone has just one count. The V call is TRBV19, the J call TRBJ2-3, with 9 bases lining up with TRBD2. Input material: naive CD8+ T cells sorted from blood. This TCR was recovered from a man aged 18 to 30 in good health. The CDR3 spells CASSPLAGAGDTQYF. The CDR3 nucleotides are TGTGCCAGTAGTCCGTTAGCGGGAGCGGGAGATACGCAGTATTTT. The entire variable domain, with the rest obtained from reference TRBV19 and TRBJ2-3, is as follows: DGGITQSPKYLFRKEGQNVTLSCEQNLNHDAMYWYRQDPGQGLRLIYYSQIVNDFQKGDIAEGYSVSREKKESFPLTVTSAQKNPTAFYLCASSPLAGAGDTQYFGPGTRLTVL.